Listed here are 24 T cell receptor beta chains from one sample, sequenced in a study of blood T cell repertoires in COVID-19. Assay: immunoSEQ multiplex PCR; the TCRdb copy retains only in-frame clones and omits some. Here the sample spans approximately 260,000 clones, around 87% being singletons. The sample consisted of PBMCs or T cells enriched from blood (not recorded which). The source of these receptors is a woman in her thirties or forties with acute COVID-19.

The chain combines TRBV6-4 with TRBJ1-2; tentative D call: TRBD1 (6 bases). The ends were cut back, 5 bases at V and 3 bases at J, with 19 bases in the middle. The length of the CDR3 is 16 residues. Germline CDR1 is MRHNA and CDR2 is SNTAGT. DNA of the CDR3: TGTGCCAGCAGTCGCAACGGGGGGGCCGAATACTATGGCTACACCTTC. It encodes CASSRNGGAEYYGYTF.

This chain uses TRBV6-5 with TRBJ1-6, with D maybe TRBD1 (5 bases). The germline V gene encodes CDR1 MNHEY and CDR2 SVGAGI. CDR3 length: 16 residues. With 0 bases removed from V and 5 bases from J, the gap between germline ends came to 11 bases. Here the CDR3 reads CASSYSGGGDNSPLHF. As DNA, the CDR3 is TGTGCCAGCAGTTACTCCGGTGGGGGGGATAATTCACCCCTCCACTTT.

The V call is TRBV11-3, the J call TRBJ2-5; a weak D match, TRBD1 (6 bases). V dropped 5 bases and J dropped 0 bases, with 13 bases sitting between them. Germline lookup yields CDR1 SGHNT and CDR2 YENEEA. CDR3 length: 15 amino acids. CDR3 region: CASSQRDTDQETQYF. The CDR3 coding sequence is TGTGCCAGCAGCCAGAGGGACACCGACCAAGAGACCCAGTACTTC.

The chain carries TRBV7-9 and TRBJ1-2; D is unclear. V lost 1 base, J lost 3 bases, and 6 bases lay in between. The V gene's germline CDR1 is SEHNR and CDR2 FQNEAQ (reference sequence). The CDR3 is 13 amino acids. CDR3 DNA sequence: TGTGCCAGCAGCTTAGTCGCGGACTATGGCTACACCTTC. Amino acids: CASSLVADYGYTF.

This clone has just a few counts. The chain is built from TRBV7-6 and TRBJ2-2; a possible D gene is TRBD2 (6 bases). The CDR3 runs to 15 residues. The germline V gene encodes CDR1 SGHVS and CDR2 FNYEAQ. Trimming removed 2 bases from V and 3 bases from J, with 10 bases in between. The CDR3 sequence is CASSLTLAHTGELFF. The CDR3 bases are TGTGCCAGCAGCTTAACCCTAGCGCACACCGGGGAGCTGTTTTTT.

CDR3 in DNA: TGTGCCAGCAGCTTAGTCGGGGGCTCTGGAAACACCATATATTTT. Translating it yields CASSLVGGSGNTIYF. V is TRBV7-9 and J is TRBJ1-3; D perhaps matches TRBD1 (5 bases). Germline assignment: CDR1 SEHNR and CDR2 FQNEAQ (reference sequence). The germline V and J ends were trimmed by 1 base and 0 bases, with 7 bases remaining between them. The CDR3 covers 15 residues.

The J gene is TRBJ2-7, the V gene TRBV11-3; 8 nucleotides match TRBD2. CDR1 is SGHNT and CDR2 is YENEEA in the germline V gene. The CDR3 totals 14 residues. The V gene end was trimmed by 3 bases and the J gene end by 0 bases; junction bases not matched to a gene: 1. In nucleotides, the CDR3 is TGTGCCAGCAGCTTCAGCGGGAGCTCCTACGAGCAGTACTTC. This encodes CASSFSGSSYEQYF.

The V call is TRBV18, the J call TRBJ2-5; the match to TRBD1 covers 8 bases. J was trimmed by 5 bases and V by 5 bases; bases with no gene match: 10. This CDR3 region has 15 residues. Germline loops: CDR1 KGHSH, CDR2 LQKENI. CDR3 in amino acids: CASSKGTGDWETQYF. As DNA, the CDR3 is TGTGCCAGCTCAAAAGGGACAGGAGACTGGGAGACCCAGTACTTC.

As to this clone: Compared with germline, one end of the junction differs, possibly owing to a read error. This chain joins TRBV6-1 and TRBJ2-7; a possible D gene is TRBD1 (6 bases). The CDR3 is 12 amino acids. CDR1 MNHNS and CDR2 SASEGT come from the germline V gene. CDR3 in amino acids: CASSELGTFRHF. The CDR3 nucleotides are TGTGCCAGCAGTGAACTTGGGACATTCCGCCACTTC.

The J gene is TRBJ2-7, the V gene TRBV11-2; weak D call: TRBD2 (6 bases). The CDR3 sequence is 14 residues long. The germline CDR1 and CDR2 sequences are SGHAT and FQNNGV. The V and J ends lost 5 bases and 3 bases respectively, with 14 bases between them. The CDR3 nucleotides read TGTGCCAGCAGCCCACCCGGACTAATCTACGAGCAGTACTTC. Amino acid sequence: CASSPPGLIYEQYF.

The chain employs TRBV10-1 and TRBJ2-2, with D unclear. The CDR3 has 16 residues. The germline gives CDR1 WNHNN, CDR2 SYGVQD (reference sequence). V lost 3 bases to trimming and J lost 0 bases, with 11 bases between them. The CDR3 DNA reads TGCGCCAGCAGTGATCGTCGGGTCGCGAACACCGGGGAGCTGTTTTTT. As protein: CASSDRRVANTGELFF.

The chain carries TRBV4-1 and TRBJ2-1; D gene unclear. CDR3 length: 14 residues. The V and J ends lost 3 bases and 0 bases respectively, with 6 bases between them. Germline V lookup: CDR1 MGHRA, CDR2 YSYEKL. The CDR3 sequence: CASSHVGSYNEQFF. In nucleotides, the CDR3 is TGCGCCAGCAGCCACGTCGGCTCCTACAATGAGCAGTTCTTC.

The gene calls are TRBV5-5 and TRBJ1-1; 7 bases are a match to TRBD1. V dropped 5 bases and J dropped 3; count of bases not matched to a gene: 4. CDR3 size: 13 residues. Germline CDR1 is SGHKS and CDR2 is YYEKEE (reference sequence). The CDR3 DNA sequence: TGTGCCAGCAGGCTCACAGGGGACACTGAAGCTTTCTTT. Translation gives CASRLTGDTEAFF.

The rearrangement links TRBV28 to TRBJ1-2; D is unresolved. Trimming took off 3 bases at V and 4 bases at J, with 9 bases between the two ends. Germline CDR1 and CDR2: MDHEN and SYDVKM. This CDR3 has 13 residues. Written as DNA, the CDR3 is TGTGCCAGCAGTTTCACTAGTCGCTATGGCTACACCTTC. Protein product: CASSFTSRYGYTF.

The V gene is TRBV27, the J gene TRBJ2-7, with TRBD1 matching 11 bases. Per the germline V gene, CDR1 is MNHEY and CDR2 is SMNVEV (reference sequence). Unmatched junction bases numbered 8, after V lost 6 bases and J lost 4 bases. The CDR3 sequence is 15 residues long. The CDR3 sequence is CASRDGTGGHYEQYF. The CDR3 DNA reads TGTGCCAGCAGGGATGGGACAGGGGGTCATTACGAGCAGTACTTC.

This clone was seen just once. This chain connects TRBV5-5 to TRBJ2-7, with TRBD2 identical over 8 bases. The CDR3 length is 16 residues. V gave up 0 bases and J gave up 0 bases; unmatched junction bases: 5. Germline CDR1 SGHKS, CDR2 YYEKEE (reference sequence). The CDR3 is CASSLASGSSSYEQYF. CDR3 DNA sequence: TGTGCCAGCAGCTTGGCTAGCGGGTCCTCCTCCTACGAGCAGTACTTC.

The genes are TRBV5-4 and TRBJ2-1, with 8 positions matching TRBD1. Germline V gene sequence: CDR1 SGHNT, CDR2 YYREEE (reference sequence). V gave up 0 bases and J gave up 8 bases; unmatched junction bases: 10. The CDR3 has 16 residues. The CDR3 DNA reads as TGTGCCAGCAGCTTGGCGATTGGACAGGGCAGCGATGAGCAGTTCTTC. It is translated as CASSLAIGQGSDEQFF.

The chain couples TRBV19 to TRBJ2-7; the match to TRBD1 covers 7 bases. The CDR3 totals 15 residues. V was pared by 4 bases and J by 4 bases, with 10 bases of the junction left unmatched. CDR1 LNHDA and CDR2 SQIVND come from the germline V gene (reference sequence). The chain's CDR3 is CASSTMRGQTYEQYF. DNA for the CDR3: TGTGCCAGTAGTACTATGAGGGGACAGACATACGAGCAGTACTTC.

There are a few counts of this clone. This rearrangement joins TRBV4-2 to TRBJ1-3; D remains ambiguous. V was shortened by 1 base and J by 4 bases, with 8 bases between the two germline ends. The CDR3 runs 14 residues. Germline V lookup: CDR1 LGHNA, CDR2 YNFKEQ. The CDR3 reads CASSQVGLGNTIYF. CDR3 bases: TGTGCCAGCAGCCAAGTAGGACTGGGAAACACCATATATTTT.

This clone was detected only once. The chain combines TRBV19 with TRBJ1-5; 7 nucleotides line up with TRBD1. The junction had 10 bases not matched to a gene; V was cut back by 7 bases and J by 1 base. Germline values: CDR1 LNHDA, CDR2 SQIVND (reference sequence). The CDR3 contains 16 residues. The CDR3 nucleotides are TGTGCCAGTACCGTAACAGGGGTGAGGAGCAATCAGCCCCAGCATTTT. Its protein is CASTVTGVRSNQPQHF.

J is TRBJ1-1 and V is TRBV29-1, with D tentatively TRBD1 (6 bases). Trimming cost V 6 bases and J 0 bases, with 14 bases left between them. Per the germline V gene, CDR1 is SQVTM and CDR2 is ANQGSEA. There are 14 residues in the CDR3. The DNA of the CDR3 is TGCAGCGTGAGGGGGGGTCCCCTGAACACTGAAGCTTTCTTT. This gives the protein CSVRGGPLNTEAFF.

V usage is TRBV24-1 and J usage is TRBJ2-3, with a weak D call TRBD2 (8 bases). The CDR3 sequence is 17 residues long. V was pared by 7 bases and J by 2 bases, with 21 bases between. Germline assignment: CDR1 KGHDR and CDR2 SFDVKD. CDR3 in DNA: TGTGCCACCAGCAACGGCGGGGGGACAGCCATCACAGATACGCAGTATTTT. Translation gives CATSNGGGTAITDTQYF.

This chain links TRBV28 with TRBJ1-5; 7 bases agree with TRBD1. The germline V gene encodes CDR1 MDHEN and CDR2 SYDVKM. CDR3 length: 16 amino acids. Losses at the gene ends were 2 bases for V and 3 bases for J; bases not matched to a gene: 7. CDR3: CASSLRLTGFNQPQHF. In DNA, the CDR3 is TGTGCCAGCAGTTTACGGCTGACAGGGTTCAATCAGCCCCAGCATTTT.

The chain carries TRBV9 and TRBJ2-5, with TRBD1 matching 8 bases. The germline CDR1 and CDR2 sequences are SGDLS and YYNGEE. V lost 3 bases, J lost 1 base, and 5 bases stayed unmatched. This CDR3 contains 15 residues. The CDR3, as DNA: TGTGCCAGCAGCGCCCTGGACAGGGTCCAAGAGACCCAGTACTTC. It specifies CASSALDRVQETQYF.